The present T cell receptor beta chain was sequenced within a study of Graves' ophthalmopathy and Graves' hyperthyroidism. The authors amplified TCR beta CDR3 regions from RNA transcripts. Scientists carried out first-round RT-PCR using HTBI primers and then a second-round multiplex PCR. TCRdb used MiXCR to reprocess the multiplex PCR reads, holding one entry per CDR3 protein. The table includes about 640,000 distinct CDR3 sequences, roughly 41% detected once. Additional autoimmune diseases, uncontrolled infections, pregnancy or lactation disqualified patients. It was on clinical symptoms, serum thyroxine, TRAb, thyroid ultrasound and orbital computed tomography that diagnosis relied. In its sample, this clonotype was seen many times. This CDR3 region has 15 residues. Between the trimmed V and J ends, which lost 3 bases and 3 bases, there was a span of 14 bases. Germline V gene data show CDR1 as SGHVS and CDR2 as FQNEAQ.

Sequenced input: peripheral blood. The rearrangement links TRBV7-8 to TRBJ2-5, with D perhaps matching TRBD1 or TRBD2 (6 bases each). The sequence derives from an adult man with Graves' ophthalmopathy. The CDR3 reads CASSLGGYLEETQYF. The CDR3 nucleotides are TGTGCCAGCAGCTTGGGGGGCTACCTCGAAGAGACCCAGTACTTC.